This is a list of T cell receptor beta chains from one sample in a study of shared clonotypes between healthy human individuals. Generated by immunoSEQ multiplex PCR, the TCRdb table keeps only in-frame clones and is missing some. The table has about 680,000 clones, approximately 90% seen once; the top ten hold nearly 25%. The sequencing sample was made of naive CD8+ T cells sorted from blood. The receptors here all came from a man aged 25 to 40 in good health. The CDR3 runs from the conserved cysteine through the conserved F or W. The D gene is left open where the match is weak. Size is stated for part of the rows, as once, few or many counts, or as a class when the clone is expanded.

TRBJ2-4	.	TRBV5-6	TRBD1	TGTGCCAGCAGCTTGATGGGACAGGGGAATCTGTACTTC	CASSLMGQGNLYF
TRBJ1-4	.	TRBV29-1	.	TGCAGCGTTCTTGCAGGGCCTAATGAAAAACTGTTTTTT	CSVLAGPNEKLFF
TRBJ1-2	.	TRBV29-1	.	TGCAGCGTTGTCGAAACAGGTACCTATGGCTACACCTTC	CSVVETGTYGYTF
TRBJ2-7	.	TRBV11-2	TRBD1	TGTGCCAGCAGCCCGAGGGACAGGGGTGCGTACGAGCAGTACTTC	CASSPRDRGAYEQYF
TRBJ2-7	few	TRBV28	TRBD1	TGTGCCAGCAGTTTAGAGGGGACAGCGAAGAACTACGAGCAGTACTTC	CASSLEGTAKNYEQYF
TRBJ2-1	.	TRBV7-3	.	TGTGCCAGCAGTTTAACCCTGGGACCGACCAATGAGCAGTTCTTC	CASSLTLGPTNEQFF
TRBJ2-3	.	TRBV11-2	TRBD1	TGTGCCAGCAGCTCCCGGGGGCGACAGGGGAGCGGCACAGATACGCAGTATTTT	CASSSRGRQGSGTDTQYF
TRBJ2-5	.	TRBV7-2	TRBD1	TGTGCCAGCAGCAGCCGGGACAGGGGGGAGACCCAGTACTTC	CASSSRDRGETQYF
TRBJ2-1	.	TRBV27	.	TGTGCCAGCAGCCTAGCCGGGTATACCTACAATGAGCAGTTCTTC	CASSLAGYTYNEQFF
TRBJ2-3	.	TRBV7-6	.	TGTGCCAGCAGTTCCGTCACAGATACGCAGTATTTT	CASSSVTDTQYF
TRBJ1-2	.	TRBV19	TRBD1	TGTGCCAGTAGGCTACCCGGGACAGGGGACGTCTATGGCTACACCTTC	CASRLPGTGDVYGYTF
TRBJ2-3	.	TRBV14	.	TGTGCCAGCAGCCAAGATTTGCTAGATACGCAGTATTTT	CASSQDLLDTQYF
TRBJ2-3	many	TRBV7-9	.	TGTGCCAGCAGCTCGACGAGGGTCTACACAGATACGCAGTATTTT	CASSSTRVYTDTQYF
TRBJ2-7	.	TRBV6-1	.	TGTGCCAGCGTATTCTCTCAGGGCTCCTACGAGCAGTACTTC	CASVFSQGSYEQYF
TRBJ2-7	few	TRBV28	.	TGTGCCAGCAGTCTATTGGGGAATGCTGAGCAGTACTTC	CASSLLGNAEQYF
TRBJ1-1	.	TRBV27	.	TGTGCCAGCAGTACATACCCCGGACAGTTTGAAGCTTTCTTT	CASSTYPGQFEAFF
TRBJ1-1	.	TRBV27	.	TGTGCCAGCAAACAAACAGGAACCAACACTGAAGCTTTCTTT	CASKQTGTNTEAFF
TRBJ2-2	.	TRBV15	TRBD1	TGTGCCACCAGACCACACCCGGGGGACAGGGGCACCGGGGAGCTGTTTTTT	CATRPHPGDRGTGELFF
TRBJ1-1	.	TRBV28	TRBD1	TGTGCCAGCAGTCAGCGCCGGCGACAGGGGAACACTGAAGCTTTCTTT	CASSQRRRQGNTEAFF
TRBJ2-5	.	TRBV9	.	TGTGCCAGCAGCGTAGGGGTTGAACTTCCAGAGACCCAGTACTTC	CASSVGVELPETQYF
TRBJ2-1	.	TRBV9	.	TGTGCCAGCAGCGTAGTTGAGAATAGGGAGGAGCAGTTCTTC	CASSVVENREEQFF
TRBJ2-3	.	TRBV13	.	TGTGCCAGCAGCTTAGGCCGAGCAGATACGCAGTATTTT	CASSLGRADTQYF
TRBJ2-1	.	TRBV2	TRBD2	TGTGCCAGCAGTGAGACTAGCGGGGTGGGAAATGAGCAGTTCTTC	CASSETSGVGNEQFF
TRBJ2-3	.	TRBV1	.	TGCACCAGCAGCCAAGTAGCGGGAGTACGAGATACGCAGTATTTT	CTSSQVAGVRDTQYF
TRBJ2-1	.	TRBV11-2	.	TGTGCCAGCAGCTTAGGGGGTGGTGGGAGGATGCTCAATGAGCAGTTCTTC	CASSLGGGGRMLNEQFF
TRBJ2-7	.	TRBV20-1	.	TGCAGTGCGGGTGCGCACGAGCAGTACTTC	CSAGAHEQYF
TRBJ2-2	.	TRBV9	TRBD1	TGTGCCAGCGGAACAGGGTCAGGGGGCGGGGAGCTGTTTTTT	CASGTGSGGGELFF
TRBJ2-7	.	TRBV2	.	TGTGCCAGCAGGGGCTCATACGAGCAGTACTTC	CASRGSYEQYF
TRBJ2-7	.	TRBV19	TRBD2	TGTGCCAGTAGTATTGGGGCGGCTAGCGGAGTCTACGAGCAGTACTTC	CASSIGAASGVYEQYF
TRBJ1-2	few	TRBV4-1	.	TGCGCCAGCAGCCAAGGAACAGGGAGATATGGCTACACCTTC	CASSQGTGRYGYTF
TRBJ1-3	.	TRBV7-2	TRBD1	TGTGCCAGCAGCACAGGGGTCACCATATATTTT	CASSTGVTIYF
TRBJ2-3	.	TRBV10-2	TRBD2	TGCGCCACCCGGGAGGGACACCTCACAGATACGCAGTATTTT	CATREGHLTDTQYF
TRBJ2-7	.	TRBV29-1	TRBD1	TGCAGCGTTGAAGGGGGGACAGGGGGCTACGAGCAGTACTTC	CSVEGGTGGYEQYF
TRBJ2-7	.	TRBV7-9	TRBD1	TGTGCCAGCAGCTTGTCGGACAGGGGCAACGAGCAGTACTTC	CASSLSDRGNEQYF
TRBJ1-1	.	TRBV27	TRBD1	TGTGCCAGCAGTCCTGGGACAGCTAACACTGAAGCTTTCTTT	CASSPGTANTEAFF
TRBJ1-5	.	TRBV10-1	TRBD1	TGCGCCAGCAGTTCTCTCCAGGGGGCGAGGAACCTCAATCAGCCCCAGCATTTT	CASSSLQGARNLNQPQHF
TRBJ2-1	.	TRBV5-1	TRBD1	TGCGCCAGCAGCCGAAGGACAGGGAACTCCTACAATGAGCAGTTCTTC	CASSRRTGNSYNEQFF